The 9 T cell receptor beta chains below come from one sample, sequenced in a study of OX40 agonist ivuxolimab in advanced cancers. Assay used: immunoSEQ multiplex PCR; TCRdb lists only in-frame clones, some missing. The top ten hold more than 4.5% of the sample, which has about 69,000 clones, about 89% seen once. The sequenced sample was CD4+ or CD8+ T cells sorted from blood, obtained in a trial of the OX40 agonist ivuxolimab. Receptors originate from an adult with an advanced solid tumor such as melanoma, head and neck, liver or kidney cancer.

The J gene is TRBJ1-2, the V gene TRBV5-8; 7 nucleotides line up with TRBD1. The CDR3 has 14 amino acids. Germline V gene lookup returns CDR1 SGHTS and CDR2 YDEGEE. The J segment lost 4 bases and the V segment lost 6 bases, leaving 9 bases of the junction unmatched. This chain's CDR3 is CASTYGTAIYGYTF. CDR3 in DNA: TGTGCCAGCACCTACGGGACAGCCATCTATGGCTACACCTTC. Full variable domain (missing parts from reference TRBV5-8 and TRBJ1-2): EAGVTQSPTHLIKTRGQQATLRCSPISGHTSVYWYQQALGLGLQFLLWYDEGEERNRGNFPPRFSGRQFPNYSSELNVNALELEDSALYLCASTYGTAIYGYTFGSGTRLTVV.

The chain links TRBV27 to TRBJ1-2; maybe TRBD1 (5 bases). Trimming shortened V by 3 bases and J by 8 bases, and 13 bases separated the two germline ends. The length of the CDR3 is 13 residues. Germline values: CDR1 MNHEY, CDR2 SMNVEV (reference sequence). CDR3 sequence reads: CASSFLDSVGYTF. CDR3 sequence (DNA): TGTGCCAGCAGTTTCCTCGACAGCGTGGGCTACACCTTC.

On this clone: The same CDR3 can be traced to other DNA sequences in this sample. The rearrangement links TRBV27 to TRBJ2-7; no definite D call. The germline V gene encodes CDR1 MNHEY and CDR2 SMNVEV (reference sequence). V was shortened by 2 bases and J by 3 bases, with 8 bases between the two germline ends. The CDR3 contains 13 residues. The CDR3 DNA reads TGTGCCAGCAGTTTAGCGTTCAGCTACGAGCAGTACTTC. Translated: CASSLAFSYEQYF.

This sequence joins TRBV5-4 and TRBJ2-1, with D tentatively TRBD1 (5 bases). The CDR3 sequence is 15 residues long. CDR1 and CDR2 (germline): SGHNT, YYREEE (reference sequence). V lost 4 bases, J lost 7 bases, and 18 bases lay in between. DNA of the CDR3: TGTGCCAGCAGCCCCGAGGCAGGGCCTTTGAATGAGCAGTTCTTC. It is translated as CASSPEAGPLNEQFF.

V gene TRBV5-8 combines with J gene TRBJ1-1; D gene uncertain. There are 18 residues in the CDR3. Trimming cost V 4 bases and J 1 base, with 23 bases left between them. In germline, CDR1 is SGHTS, CDR2 YDEGEE. The CDR3 sequence: CASSLSDENWVGNTEAFF. In nucleotides, the CDR3 is TGTGCCAGCAGCCTGAGCGACGAAAACTGGGTGGGGAACACTGAAGCTTTCTTT.

The chain uses TRBV27 and TRBJ1-1; maybe TRBD1 (6 bases). V was cut by 1 base and J by 8 bases, with 8 bases left in between. Germline loops: CDR1 MNHEY, CDR2 SMNVEV (reference sequence). This CDR3 is built from 12 residues. CDR3: CASSLLGGEAFF. The CDR3 DNA reads as TGTGCCAGCAGTTTATTAGGGGGGGAAGCTTTCTTT.

The CDR3 nucleotides are TGTGCCAGCGGGGACGTTAATCAGCCCCAGCATTTT. Translating it yields CASGDVNQPQHF. V and J are TRBV27 and TRBJ1-5; D is perhaps TRBD1 (5 bases). The CDR3 extends over 12 amino acids. From germline, CDR1 is MNHEY and CDR2 SMNVEV (reference sequence). V was clipped by 8 bases and J by 4 bases, with 9 bases between them.

The chain combines TRBV19 with TRBJ2-7; weak D call: TRBD1 (7 bases). The CDR3 runs 15 residues. V dropped 3 bases and J dropped 5 bases, with 17 bases sitting between them. In germline, CDR1 is LNHDA, CDR2 SQIVND (reference sequence). The CDR3: CASSIFTQGGDEQYF. The CDR3 bases are TGTGCCAGTAGTATCTTCACCCAGGGGGGTGACGAGCAGTACTTC.

The rearrangement links TRBV6-5 to TRBJ2-1; D is perhaps TRBD2 (5 bases). The germline CDR1 and CDR2 sequences are MNHEY and SVGAGI. Between the trimmed V and J ends, which lost 0 bases and 10 bases, there was a span of 10 bases. This CDR3 is built from 13 residues. The CDR3 here is CASSYSSGMEQFF. The CDR3 nucleotides read TGTGCCAGCAGTTACTCGTCGGGGATGGAGCAGTTCTTC.